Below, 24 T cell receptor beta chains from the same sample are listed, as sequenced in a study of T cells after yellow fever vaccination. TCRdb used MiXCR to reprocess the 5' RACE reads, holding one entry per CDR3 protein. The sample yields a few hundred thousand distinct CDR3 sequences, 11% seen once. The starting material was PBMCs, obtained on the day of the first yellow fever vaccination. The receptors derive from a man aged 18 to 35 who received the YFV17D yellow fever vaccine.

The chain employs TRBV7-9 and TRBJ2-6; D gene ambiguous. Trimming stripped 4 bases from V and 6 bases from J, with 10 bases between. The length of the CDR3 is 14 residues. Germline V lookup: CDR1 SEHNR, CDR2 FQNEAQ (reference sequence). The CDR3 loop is CASSSPFLANVLTF. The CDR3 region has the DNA TGTGCCAGCAGCTCTCCTTTTTTGGCCAACGTCCTGACTTTC.

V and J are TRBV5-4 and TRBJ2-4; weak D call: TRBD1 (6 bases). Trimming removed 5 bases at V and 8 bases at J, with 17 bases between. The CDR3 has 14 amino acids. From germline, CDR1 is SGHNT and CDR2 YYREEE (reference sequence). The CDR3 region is CASRAQGSRDIQYF. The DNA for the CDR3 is TGTGCCAGCAGGGCACAGGGAAGTAGGGACATTCAGTACTTC.

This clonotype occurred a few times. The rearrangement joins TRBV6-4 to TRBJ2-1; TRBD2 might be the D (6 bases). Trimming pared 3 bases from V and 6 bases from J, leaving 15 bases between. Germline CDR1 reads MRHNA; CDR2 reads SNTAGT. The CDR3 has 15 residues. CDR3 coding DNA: TGTGCCAGCAGTGAGAGGCGGGGCAGTATCAATGAGCAGTTCTTC. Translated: CASSERRGSINEQFF.

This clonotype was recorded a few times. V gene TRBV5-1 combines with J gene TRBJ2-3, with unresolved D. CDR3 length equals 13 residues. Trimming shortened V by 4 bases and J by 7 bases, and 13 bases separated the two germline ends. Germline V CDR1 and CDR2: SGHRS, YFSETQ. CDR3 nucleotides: TGCGCCAGCAGCGCGAGACCCTCAAATACGCAGTATTTT. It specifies CASSARPSNTQYF.

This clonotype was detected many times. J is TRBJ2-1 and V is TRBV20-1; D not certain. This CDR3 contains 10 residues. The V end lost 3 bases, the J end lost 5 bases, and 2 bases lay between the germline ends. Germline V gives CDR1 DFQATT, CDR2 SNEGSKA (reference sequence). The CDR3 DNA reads TGCAGTGCTAGCGACAATGAGCAGTTCTTC. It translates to CSASDNEQFF.

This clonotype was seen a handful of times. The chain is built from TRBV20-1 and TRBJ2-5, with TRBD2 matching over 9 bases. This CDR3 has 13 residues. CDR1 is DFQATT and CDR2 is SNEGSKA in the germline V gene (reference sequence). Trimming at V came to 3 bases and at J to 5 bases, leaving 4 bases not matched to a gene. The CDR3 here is CSARLLAGETQYF. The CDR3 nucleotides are TGCAGTGCTAGGCTCCTAGCGGGGGAGACCCAGTACTTC.

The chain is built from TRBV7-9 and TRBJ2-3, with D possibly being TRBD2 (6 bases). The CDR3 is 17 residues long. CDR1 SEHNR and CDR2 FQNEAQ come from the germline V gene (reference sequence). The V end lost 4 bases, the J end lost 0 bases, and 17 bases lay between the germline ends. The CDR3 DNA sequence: TGTGCCAGCAGCTCCTTGGGTGGGACTCCTAGCACAGATACGCAGTATTTT. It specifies CASSSLGGTPSTDTQYF.

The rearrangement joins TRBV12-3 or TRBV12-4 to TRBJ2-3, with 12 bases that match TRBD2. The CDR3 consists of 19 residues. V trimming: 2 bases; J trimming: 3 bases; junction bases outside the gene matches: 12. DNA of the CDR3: TGTGCCAGCAGTTTAACTCGACTAGCGGGGGCCTCAGGGACAGATACGCAGTATTTT. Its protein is CASSLTRLAGASGTDTQYF.

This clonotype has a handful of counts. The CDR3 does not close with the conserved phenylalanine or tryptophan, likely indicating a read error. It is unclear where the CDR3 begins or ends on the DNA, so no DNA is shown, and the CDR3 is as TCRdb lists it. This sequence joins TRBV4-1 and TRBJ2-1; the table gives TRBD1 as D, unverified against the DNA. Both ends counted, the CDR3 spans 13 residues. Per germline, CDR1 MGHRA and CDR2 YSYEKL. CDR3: CASSQDRSQPPTI.

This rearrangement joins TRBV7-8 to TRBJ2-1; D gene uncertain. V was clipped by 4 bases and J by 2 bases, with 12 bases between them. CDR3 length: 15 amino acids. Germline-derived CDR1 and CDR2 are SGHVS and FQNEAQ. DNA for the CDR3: TGTGCCAGCAGCTGGTTCGCGGAGACCTACAATGAGCAGTTCTTC. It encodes CASSWFAETYNEQFF.

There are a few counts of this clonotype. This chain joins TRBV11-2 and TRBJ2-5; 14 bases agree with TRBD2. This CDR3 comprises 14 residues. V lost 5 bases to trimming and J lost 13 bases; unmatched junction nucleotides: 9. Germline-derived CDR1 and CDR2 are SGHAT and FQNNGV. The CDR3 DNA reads TGTGCCAGCAGCCCGACTAGCGGGGGGGCCCAGCCGTACTTC. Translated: CASSPTSGGAQPYF.

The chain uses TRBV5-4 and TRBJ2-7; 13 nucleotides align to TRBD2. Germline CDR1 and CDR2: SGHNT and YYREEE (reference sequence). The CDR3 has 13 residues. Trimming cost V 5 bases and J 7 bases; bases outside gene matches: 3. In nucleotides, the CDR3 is TGTGCCAGCAGTGGGGGACTAGCGGGGGAGCAGTACGTC. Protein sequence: CASSGGLAGEQYV.

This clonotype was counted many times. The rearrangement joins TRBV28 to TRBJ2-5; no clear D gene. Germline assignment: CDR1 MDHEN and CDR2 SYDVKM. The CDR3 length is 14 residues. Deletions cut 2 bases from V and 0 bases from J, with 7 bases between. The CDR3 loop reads CASSLGAYQETQYF. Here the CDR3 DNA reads TGTGCCAGCAGTTTAGGCGCGTACCAAGAGACCCAGTACTTC.

CDR3 in DNA: TGTGCCAGCAGCCTACTAGGGACAGGAGAGGGTCGGGATACGCAGTATTTT. Translating it yields CASSLLGTGEGRDTQYF. This chain connects TRBV6-1 to TRBJ2-3; 8 bases match TRBD1. Per the germline V gene, CDR1 is MNHNS and CDR2 is SASEGT. The junction had 17 bases not matched to a gene; V was cut back by 6 bases and J by 6 bases. This CDR3 comprises 17 residues.

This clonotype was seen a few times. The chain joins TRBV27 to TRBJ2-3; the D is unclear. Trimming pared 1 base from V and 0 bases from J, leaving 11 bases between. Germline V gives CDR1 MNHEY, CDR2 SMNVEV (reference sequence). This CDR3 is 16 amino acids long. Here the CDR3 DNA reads TGTGCCAGCAGTTTATTTCGGCAGCGCAGCACAGATACGCAGTATTTT. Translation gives CASSLFRQRSTDTQYF.

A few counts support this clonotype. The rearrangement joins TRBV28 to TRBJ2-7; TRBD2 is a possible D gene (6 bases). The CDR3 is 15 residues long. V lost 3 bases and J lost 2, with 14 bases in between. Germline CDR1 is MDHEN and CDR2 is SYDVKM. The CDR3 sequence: CASSLGGADPYEQYV. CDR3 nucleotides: TGTGCCAGCAGTTTGGGCGGGGCCGATCCCTACGAGCAGTACGTC.

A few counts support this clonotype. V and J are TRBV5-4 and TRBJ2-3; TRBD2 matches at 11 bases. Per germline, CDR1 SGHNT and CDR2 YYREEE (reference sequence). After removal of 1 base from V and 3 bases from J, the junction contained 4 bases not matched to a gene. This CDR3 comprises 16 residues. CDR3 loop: CASSLKLAGGTDTQYF. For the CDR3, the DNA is TGTGCCAGCAGCTTGAAGCTAGCGGGGGGTACAGATACGCAGTATTTT.

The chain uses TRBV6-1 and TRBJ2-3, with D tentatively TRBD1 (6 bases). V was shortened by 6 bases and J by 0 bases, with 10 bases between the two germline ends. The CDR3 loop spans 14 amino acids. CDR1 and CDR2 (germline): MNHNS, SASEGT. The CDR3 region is CASSDRSSTDTQYF. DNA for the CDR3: TGTGCCAGCAGCGACAGGTCTAGCACAGATACGCAGTATTTT.

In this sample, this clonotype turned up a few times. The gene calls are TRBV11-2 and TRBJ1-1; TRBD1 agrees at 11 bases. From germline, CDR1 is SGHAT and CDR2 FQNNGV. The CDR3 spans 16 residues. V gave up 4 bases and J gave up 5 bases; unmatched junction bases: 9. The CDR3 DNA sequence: TGTGCCAGCAGCTCGGACAGGGGGCTAGTAGGGACTGAAGCTTTCTTT. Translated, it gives CASSSDRGLVGTEAFF.

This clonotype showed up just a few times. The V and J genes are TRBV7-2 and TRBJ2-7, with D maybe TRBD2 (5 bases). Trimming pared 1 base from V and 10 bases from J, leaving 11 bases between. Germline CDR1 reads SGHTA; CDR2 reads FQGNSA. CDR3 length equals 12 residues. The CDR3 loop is CASSLGGAAQYF. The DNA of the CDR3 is TGTGCCAGCAGCTTAGGAGGAGCGGCCCAGTACTTC. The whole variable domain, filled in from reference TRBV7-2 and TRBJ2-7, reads GAGVSQSPSNKVTEKGKDVELRCDPISGHTALYWYRQSLGQGLEFLIYFQGNSAPDKSGLPSDRFSAERTGGSVSTLTIQRTQQEDSAVYLCASSLGGAAQYFGPGTRLTVT.

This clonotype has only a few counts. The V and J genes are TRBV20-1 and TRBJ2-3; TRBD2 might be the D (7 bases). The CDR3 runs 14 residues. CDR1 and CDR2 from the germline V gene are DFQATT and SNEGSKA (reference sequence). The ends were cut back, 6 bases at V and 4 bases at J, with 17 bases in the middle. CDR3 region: CSAVRGAFADTQYF. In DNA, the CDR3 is TGCAGTGCGGTCCGGGGGGCGTTCGCAGATACGCAGTATTTT.

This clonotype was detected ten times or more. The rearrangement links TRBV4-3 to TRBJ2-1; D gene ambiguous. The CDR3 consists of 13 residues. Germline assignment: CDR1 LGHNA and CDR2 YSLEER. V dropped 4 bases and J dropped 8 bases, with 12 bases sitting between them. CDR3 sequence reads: CASSRERADEQFF. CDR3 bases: TGCGCCAGCAGCCGGGAAAGGGCAGATGAGCAGTTCTTC.

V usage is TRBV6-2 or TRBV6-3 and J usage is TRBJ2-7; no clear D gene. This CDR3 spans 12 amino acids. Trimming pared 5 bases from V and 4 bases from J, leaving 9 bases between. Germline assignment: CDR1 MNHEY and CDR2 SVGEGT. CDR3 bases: TGTGCCAGCAGTCAAGTGGTTTACGAGCAGTACGTC. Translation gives CASSQVVYEQYV.

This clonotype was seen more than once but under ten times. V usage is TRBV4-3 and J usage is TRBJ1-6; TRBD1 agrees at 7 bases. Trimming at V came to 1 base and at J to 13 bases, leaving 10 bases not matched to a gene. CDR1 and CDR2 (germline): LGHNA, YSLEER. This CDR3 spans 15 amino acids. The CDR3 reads CASSQGTGIIHPLHF. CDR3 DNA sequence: TGCGCCAGCAGCCAAGGGACAGGAATAATTCACCCCCTCCACTTT.